Presented here are 15 T cell receptor beta chains from one specimen sequenced in a study of T cell changes during pregnancy in multiple sclerosis. Measured with immunoSEQ multiplex PCR; TCRdb has only the in-frame clones, and not every one. The data show fewer than 65,000 clones, approximately 94% seen once. This sample comprised CD4+ T cells from peripheral blood mononuclear cells, obtained in the third trimester of pregnancy. These receptors all stem from a female donor with multiple sclerosis, enrolled in a pregnancy study.

V gene TRBV7-9 combines with J gene TRBJ1-1; D remains unclear. The CDR3 length is 15 residues. Germline V lookup: CDR1 SEHNR, CDR2 FQNEAQ (reference sequence). Deletions cut 3 bases from V and 5 bases from J, with 16 bases between. This chain's CDR3 is CASSFSGRALTEAFF. In DNA form, the CDR3 reads TGTGCCAGCAGCTTTTCGGGAAGGGCTTTGACTGAAGCTTTCTTT.

The chain joins TRBV6-1 to TRBJ2-7; no definite D call. Trimming took 6 bases from V and 7 from J, leaving 13 bases between them. The CDR3 runs to 12 residues. Germline V gives CDR1 MNHNS, CDR2 SASEGT. The CDR3 DNA reads as TGTGCCAGCAGGGAAAGGAGAATGGAGCAGTACTTC. It yields the protein CASRERRMEQYF.

The gene calls are TRBV10-3 and TRBJ2-7; 8 bases are shared with TRBD1. The V and J ends lost 4 bases and 6 bases, in that order; junction bases with no gene match: 5. There are 13 residues in the CDR3. Germline CDR1 is ENHRY and CDR2 is SYGVKD. CDR3 residues: CAISGQGFSEQYF. CDR3 in DNA: TGTGCCATCAGTGGACAGGGGTTCTCCGAGCAGTACTTC.

This clone was seen just once. The V gene is TRBV30, the J gene TRBJ1-1; maybe TRBD1 (6 bases). CDR3 length equals 13 residues. Per germline, CDR1 GTSNPN and CDR2 SVGIG (reference sequence). Trimming removed 3 bases at V and 5 bases at J, with 13 bases between. The CDR3 protein is CAWSPQGITEAFF. CDR3 sequence (DNA): TGTGCCTGGAGCCCCCAGGGGATAACTGAAGCTTTCTTT.

This chain joins TRBV7-8 and TRBJ1-2, with D unresolved. Germline-derived CDR1 and CDR2 are SGHVS and FQNEAQ. V dropped 0 bases and J dropped 3 bases, with 14 bases sitting between them. The CDR3 extends over 16 amino acids. The CDR3 region is CASSLAFIPTDYGYTF. Here the CDR3 DNA reads TGTGCCAGCAGCTTAGCGTTTATCCCCACGGACTATGGCTACACCTTC.

The chain carries TRBV5-1 and TRBJ2-1, with 10 bases that match TRBD2. This CDR3 contains 16 residues. The V gene's germline CDR1 is SGHRS and CDR2 YFSETQ. V was clipped by 2 bases and J by 9 bases; unmatched bases: 11. This CDR3 is CASSFGAGGPVSEQFF. In DNA, the CDR3 is TGCGCCAGCAGCTTTGGAGCGGGAGGGCCAGTCAGTGAGCAGTTCTTC.

The chain uses TRBV27 and TRBJ2-7, with TRBD1 identical over 12 bases. V trimming: 6 bases; J trimming: 6 bases; junction bases outside the gene matches: 18. The CDR3 is made up of 18 amino acids. Per the germline V gene, CDR1 is MNHEY and CDR2 is SMNVEV (reference sequence). In DNA, the CDR3 is TGTGCCAGCAGCTCCGGGACAGGGGGCTTTGGGGCTCGAGGCGAGCAGTACTTC. It is translated as CASSSGTGGFGARGEQYF.

This clone was counted a few times. V usage is TRBV9 and J usage is TRBJ2-2, with unresolved D. Trimming shortened V by 0 bases and J by 4 bases, and 7 bases separated the two germline ends. The CDR3 runs to 14 residues. CDR1 and CDR2 from the germline V gene are SGDLS and YYNGEE. The DNA of the CDR3 is TGTGCCAGCAGCGTAGTCGGGTCCACCGGGGAGCTGTTTTTT. As protein: CASSVVGSTGELFF.

The gene calls are TRBV9 and TRBJ2-7; 8 bases are shared with TRBD1. The junction had 13 bases not matched to a gene; V was cut back by 0 bases and J by 5 bases. Germline V lookup: CDR1 SGDLS, CDR2 YYNGEE. The CDR3 has 17 amino acids. CDR3 in amino acids: CASSVARDRPEIHEQYF. As DNA, the CDR3 is TGTGCCAGCAGCGTAGCACGGGACAGGCCGGAGATCCACGAGCAGTACTTC.

The chain combines TRBV6-1 with TRBJ2-2; 13 nucleotides match TRBD2. In germline, CDR1 is MNHNS, CDR2 SASEGT. The V gene end was trimmed by 2 bases and the J gene end by 2 bases; junction bases not matched to a gene: 2. The CDR3 has 17 residues. CDR3 bases: TGTGCCAGCAGTGAAACTAGCGGGGGGGCCAACACCGGGGAGCTGTTTTTT. Translation gives CASSETSGGANTGELFF.

The chain has TRBV10-3 and TRBJ2-5; D possibly corresponds to TRBD2 (5 bases). The CDR3 extends over 13 amino acids. CDR1 and CDR2 (germline): ENHRY, SYGVKD. The V gene lost 3 bases and the J gene lost 3 bases, with 8 bases spanning the gap. The CDR3 protein is CAISEGAEETQYF. CDR3 nucleotides: TGTGCCATCAGTGAAGGAGCGGAAGAGACCCAGTACTTC.

The V gene is TRBV11-2, the J gene TRBJ2-5; 9 nucleotides agree with TRBD2. With V trimmed by 1 base and J by 5 bases, 11 bases remained unmatched. This CDR3 comprises 17 residues. Germline CDR1 and CDR2: SGHAT and FQNNGV. CDR3 sequence reads: CASSLGIRGGGDETQYF. CDR3 nucleotides: TGTGCCAGCAGCTTAGGAATTCGGGGCGGGGGGGATGAGACCCAGTACTTC.

This clone was picked up one time. The chain recombines TRBV5-1 with TRBJ2-1, with a tentative D call TRBD1 (6 bases). This CDR3 spans 16 amino acids. Between the trimmed V and J ends, which lost 4 bases and 0 bases, there was a span of 14 bases. The germline V gene has CDR1 SGHRS and CDR2 YFSETQ. CDR3: CASSDQGLSSYNEQFF. CDR3 nucleotide sequence: TGCGCCAGCAGCGACCAGGGGCTTTCCTCCTACAATGAGCAGTTCTTC.

This sequence joins TRBV14 and TRBJ1-3, with D tentatively TRBD1 (5 bases). CDR1 is SGHDN and CDR2 is FVKESK in the germline V gene. The CDR3 contains 15 residues. Trimming shortened V by 0 bases and J by 5 bases, and 11 bases separated the two germline ends. The CDR3 loop is CASSQDRSGRNTIYF. The CDR3 DNA reads TGTGCCAGCAGCCAAGATCGGTCAGGGAGAAACACCATATATTTT.

The CDR3 loop is CASSLSGGRADEQYF. CDR3 in DNA: TGTGCCAGCAGCTTATCGGGCGGGAGGGCGGACGAGCAGTACTTC. This sequence joins TRBV7-2 and TRBJ2-7; 9 nucleotides match TRBD2. Germline V CDR1 and CDR2: SGHTA, FQGNSA. The CDR3 consists of 15 residues. The junction had 7 bases not matched to a gene; V was cut back by 2 bases and J by 5 bases. Together with reference TRBV7-2 and TRBJ2-7, the CDR3 gives the full variable domain: GAGVSQSPSNKVTEKGKDVELRCDPISGHTALYWYRQSLGQGLEFLIYFQGNSAPDKSGLPSDRFSAERTGGSVSTLTIQRTQQEDSAVYLCASSLSGGRADEQYFGPGTRLTVT.